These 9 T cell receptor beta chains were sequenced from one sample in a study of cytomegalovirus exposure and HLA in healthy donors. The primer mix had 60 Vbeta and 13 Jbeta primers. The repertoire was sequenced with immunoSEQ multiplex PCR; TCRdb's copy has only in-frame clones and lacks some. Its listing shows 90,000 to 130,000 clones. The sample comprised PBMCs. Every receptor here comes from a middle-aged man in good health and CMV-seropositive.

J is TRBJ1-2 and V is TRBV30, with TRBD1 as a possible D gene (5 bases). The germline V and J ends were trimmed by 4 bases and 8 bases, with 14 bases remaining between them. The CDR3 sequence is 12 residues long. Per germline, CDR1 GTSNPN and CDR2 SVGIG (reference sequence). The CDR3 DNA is TGTGCCTGGACCACTTGGGGGGAAGGCTACACCTTC. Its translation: CAWTTWGEGYTF.

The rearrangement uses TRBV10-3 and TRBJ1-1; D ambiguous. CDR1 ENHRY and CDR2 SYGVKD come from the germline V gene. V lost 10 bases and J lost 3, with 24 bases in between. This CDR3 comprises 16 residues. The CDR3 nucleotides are TGTGCCACACAACCGACGGTTCGGCGCGGGGACACTGAAGCTTTCTTT. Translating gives CATQPTVRRGDTEAFF.

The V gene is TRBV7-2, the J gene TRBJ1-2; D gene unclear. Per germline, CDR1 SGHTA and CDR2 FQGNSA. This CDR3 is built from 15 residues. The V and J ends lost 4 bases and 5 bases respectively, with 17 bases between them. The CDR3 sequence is CASSSSPGVVYGYTF. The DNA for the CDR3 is TGTGCCAGCAGCTCGTCCCCTGGAGTAGTTTATGGCTACACCTTC.

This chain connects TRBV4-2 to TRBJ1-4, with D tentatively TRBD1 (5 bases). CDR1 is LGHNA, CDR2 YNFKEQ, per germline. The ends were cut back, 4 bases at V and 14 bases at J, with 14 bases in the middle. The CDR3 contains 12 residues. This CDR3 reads CASSPGGGILFF. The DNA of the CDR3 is TGTGCCAGCAGCCCCGGGGGGGGAATCCTGTTTTTT.

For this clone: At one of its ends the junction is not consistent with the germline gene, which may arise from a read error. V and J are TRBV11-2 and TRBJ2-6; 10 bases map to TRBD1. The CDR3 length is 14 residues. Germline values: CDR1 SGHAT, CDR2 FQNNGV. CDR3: CASSPGTGVNVLTF. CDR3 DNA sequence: TGTGCCAGCAGCCCGGGGACAGGGGTCAACGTCCTGACTTTC.

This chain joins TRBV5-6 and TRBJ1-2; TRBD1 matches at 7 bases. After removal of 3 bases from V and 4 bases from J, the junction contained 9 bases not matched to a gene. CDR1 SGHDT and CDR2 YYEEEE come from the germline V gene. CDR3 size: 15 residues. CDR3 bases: TGTGCCAGCAGCTGGAATACAGGGGCTAGCTATGGCTACACCTTC. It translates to CASSWNTGASYGYTF. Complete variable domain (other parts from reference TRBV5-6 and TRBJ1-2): DAGVTQSPTHLIKTRGQQVTLRCSPKSGHDTVSWYQQALGQGPQFIFQYYEEEERQRGNFPDRFSGHQFPNYSSELNVNALLLGDSALYLCASSWNTGASYGYTFGSGTRLTVV.

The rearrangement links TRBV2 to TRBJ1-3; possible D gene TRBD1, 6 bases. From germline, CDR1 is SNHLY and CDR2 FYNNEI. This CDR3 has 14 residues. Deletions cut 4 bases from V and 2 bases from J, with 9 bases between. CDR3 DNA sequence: TGTGCCAGCAGTGTCTACAGGGCTGGAAACACCATATATTTT. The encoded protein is CASSVYRAGNTIYF.

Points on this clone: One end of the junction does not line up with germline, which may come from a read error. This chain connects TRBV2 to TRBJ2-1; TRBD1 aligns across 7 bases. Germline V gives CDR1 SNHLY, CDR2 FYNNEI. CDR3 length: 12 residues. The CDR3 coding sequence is TGTGCCAGCAGTCAAGTTGGGACAGTCGGGATCTTC. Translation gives CASSQVGTVGIF.

Here the CDR3 DNA reads TGTGCCAGCAGCGTAGTCGGGAGGGCCACCGGGGAGCTGTTTTTT. As protein: CASSVVGRATGELFF. This chain joins TRBV9 and TRBJ2-2, with 8 bases fitting TRBD2. Germline V gene data show CDR1 as SGDLS and CDR2 as YYNGEE. The CDR3 is 15 amino acids. V lost 0 bases, J lost 4 bases, and 2 bases stayed unmatched.